The sequence of this T cell receptor beta chain was determined in a study of T cell repertoires in cytomegalovirus infection. Study-wide background: Carrying CMV and the relevant HLA type showed in public TCR beta signatures.

TCRdb processed the reads anew with MiXCR; each CDR3 protein has one entry. The sample has about 900,000 distinct CDR3 sequences, 31% seen once. Remarks on this clonotype: Its target is unknown.

V was trimmed by 3 bases and J by 5 bases, leaving 21 bases between them. Germline-derived CDR1 and CDR2 are LGHNA and YSLEER. This CDR3 spans 17 amino acids. The receptor comes from a human donor in good health (CMV status not recorded). Some clones in this sample may be carry-over from other donors' samples. This specimen consisted of cultured CD8+ T cells from PBMCs, obtained from culture after CMV antigen stimulation. This chain connects TRBV4-3 to TRBJ2-3; D is perhaps TRBD1 or TRBD2 (6 bases each). CDR3 nucleotide sequence: TGCGCCAGCAGCCACCCCCTGACAGGATTGGAGGGAGATACGCAGTATTTT. The encoded protein is CASSHPLTGLEGDTQYF.